Listed below are T cell receptor beta chains from one sample, sequenced in a study of cytomegalovirus exposure and HLA in healthy donors. Profiling relied on immunoSEQ multiplex PCR, and the TCRdb table lists in-frame clones only, not all of them. The sample holds over 110,000 clones; roughly four fifths are singletons and the top ten take over 1.1%. Sequenced sample: PBMCs. The receptors originated from a woman in her 30s in good health and CMV-seronegative. Both conserved end residues are trimmed from each CDR3.

TRBJ1-4	TRBV18	ASSPGRRNEKLF
TRBJ2-7	TRBV5-1	ASSLGTGRSYEQY
TRBJ2-1	TRBV28	ASSLFLTGRREQF
TRBJ1-5	TRBV9	ASSAGQQNQPQH
TRBJ1-1	TRBV6-1	ASGAGGTGEAF
TRBJ1-2	TRBV6-4	ASSERTGWLPYT
TRBJ1-1	TRBV4-1	ASSTYGTGKNTEAF
TRBJ1-3	TRBV13	ASSLDSSSGNTIY
TRBJ1-4	TRBV5-5	ASSPYEGKLF
TRBJ2-1	TRBV19	ASRALSDRDNEQF
TRBJ1-6	TRBV7-9	ASSLKGGGDSPLH
TRBJ2-1	TRBV5-1	ASSLGAGLNYNEQF
TRBJ1-1	TRBV27	ASSPMRNTEAF
TRBJ2-3	TRBV7-2	ASSLTSGGAGYNLDTQY
TRBJ1-4	TRBV28	ASIGGNEKLF
TRBJ2-2	TRBV28	ASSPKWELF
TRBJ1-1	TRBV7-9	ASSRQGQGGTEAF
TRBJ1-4	TRBV27	ASRDVQERGEKLF
TRBJ1-5	TRBV21-1	ASSKREGELGTNQPQH
TRBJ1-6	TRBV4-1	ASRQDWGSPLH
TRBJ1-2	TRBV19	ASSEDRPNYGYT
TRBJ1-2	TRBV28	ASRPGESNYGYT
TRBJ1-1	TRBV18	ASSPNWQIEAF
TRBJ1-1	TRBV28	ASSRKGWGAMNTEAF
TRBJ2-2	TRBV2	ASRVTKTGELF
TRBJ2-2	TRBV10-3	AISEGRVVTGELF
TRBJ2-3	TRBV2	ASRSQRGVADTQY
TRBJ1-2	TRBV19	ASSIGIHGYGYT
TRBJ2-7	TRBV28	ASSLSSAGDNEQY
TRBJ2-2	TRBV11-3	ASSFTRGAANTGELF
TRBJ1-2	TRBV7-9	ASSWGTGYGYT
TRBJ1-4	TRBV5-1	ASSLDDRGHGRLF
TRBJ1-5	TRBV5-8	ASSQAGRSNQPQH
TRBJ2-5	TRBV5-1	ASQAGQGPETQY
TRBJ2-7	TRBV29-1	SVRVGGMGSYEQY
TRBJ1-2	TRBV29-1	SGRTGAYGYT
TRBJ2-3	TRBV11-2	ASSSVGAGPDTQY
TRBJ2-1	TRBV10-3	ATGLAGVSYNEQF
TRBJ2-2	TRBV5-1	ASNPGASGVAGELF
TRBJ1-3	TRBV1	TSRQGSSGNTIY
TRBJ1-2	TRBV27	ASRRDRKISNYGYT
TRBJ1-6	TRBV6-5	ASSYRPGSPLH
TRBJ1-3	TRBV28	ASSLADRSSGNTIY
TRBJ1-6	TRBV9	ASSVATDSPLH
TRBJ2-7	TRBV5-1	ASSSTGQGYEQY
TRBJ2-3	TRBV7-2	ASGFGGTDTQY
TRBJ2-7	TRBV7-2	ASSLISAGGYEQY
TRBJ2-1	TRBV4-1	ASSQDGPREQF
TRBJ1-6	TRBV28	ASSPQQHSPLH
TRBJ2-2	TRBV5-5	ASMLRGGWAGELF
TRBJ2-5	TRBV18	ASSPGIQETQY
TRBJ2-7	TRBV5-1	ASSLDRVSYEQY
TRBJ1-1	TRBV2	ASSGLGANTEAF